This T cell receptor beta chain was profiled in a study of blood T cells in healthy people across ages. Comment on this clonotype: Its antigen remains unknown.

Study findings and constraints: Diversity estimated from one million T cells was considered an underestimate.

Primed by a sample-barcoded 5' primer and a J-beta primer mix, a second PCR proceeded for 7 to 11 cycles. TCRdb recomputed calls from the 5' RACE reads with MiXCR, one row per CDR3 protein. The sample lists over 1.5 million distinct CDR3 sequences, less than 50% occurring once. The TCR originated in a woman between 40 and 55 years old in good health. Sample: blood.

The CDR3: CASSPPVGKNSPLHF. DNA of the CDR3: TGTGCCAGCAGCCCTCCCGTGGGGAAAAATTCACCCCTCCACTTT. The chain carries TRBV13 and TRBJ1-6; no clear D. Trimming left V 5 bases short and J 7 bases short, with 15 bases between. The length of the CDR3 is 15 residues. Germline CDR1 is PRHDT and CDR2 is FYEKMQ (reference sequence).